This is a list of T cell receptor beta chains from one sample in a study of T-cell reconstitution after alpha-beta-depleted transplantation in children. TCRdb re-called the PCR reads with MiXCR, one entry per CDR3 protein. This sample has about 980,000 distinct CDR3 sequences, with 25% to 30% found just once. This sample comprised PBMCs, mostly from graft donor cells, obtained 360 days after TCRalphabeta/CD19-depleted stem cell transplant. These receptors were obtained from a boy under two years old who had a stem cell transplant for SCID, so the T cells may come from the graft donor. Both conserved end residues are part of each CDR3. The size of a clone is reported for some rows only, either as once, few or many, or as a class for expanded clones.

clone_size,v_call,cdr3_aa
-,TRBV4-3,CASSQNQGPNLVGETQYF
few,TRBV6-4,CASSQTGEITYNEQFF
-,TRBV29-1,CSVGLLQGGTEAFF
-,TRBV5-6,CASSLTTGSGTQYF
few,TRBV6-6,CASSYWRSYEQYF
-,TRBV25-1,CASSVGQGRNEQFF
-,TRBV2,CASSEGYEQFF
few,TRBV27,CASAGGGAGELFF
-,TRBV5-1,CASTDRNNQETQYF
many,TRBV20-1,CSASRGASSYNEQFF
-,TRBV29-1,CSGRTANTEAFF
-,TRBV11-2,CASSPIPGGSTDTQYF
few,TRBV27,CASRMGAGSYNEQFF
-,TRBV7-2,CASSLLGVQPQHF
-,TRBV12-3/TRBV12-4,CASSPPLLGTSGDYEQFF
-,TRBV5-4,CASSLAPGPLRSRNNTEAFF
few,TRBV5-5,CASSLITAPYNEQFF
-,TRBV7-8,CASSLVSIAEQETQYF
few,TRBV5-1,CASSSNWGAKGYTF
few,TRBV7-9,CASSLALIGGSTDTQYF